This T cell receptor beta chain originates from a study of blood T cell repertoires in COVID-19. Overall study context: The samples span acute and convalescent COVID-19 from the United States, Italy and Spain. T cells, B-cell-depleted T cells, or PBMCs provided the cDNA or gDNA that served as material.

V shed 7 bases and J 0 bases; nucleotides not matched to a gene: 7. CDR1 is KGHDR and CDR2 is SFDVKD in the germline V gene. The CDR3 contains 17 residues. Original data processing: For nucleated cells, counts were estimated from reference gene primer amplification. The data were produced by immunoSEQ multiplex PCR, yet TCRdb's version contains in-frame clones alone and is incomplete. V and J calls and clone size are those listed in that table; D and trimming were worked out from the DNA. The sample has tens of thousands of clones; around 87% are singletons. Sequencing was carried out using peripheral blood. The sequence derives from a woman in her fifties or sixties with active or convalescent COVID-19. V usage is TRBV24-1 and J usage is TRBJ2-3; the match to TRBD2 covers 12 bases. CDR3 sequence: CATSRTSGAPSTDTQYF. The CDR3, as DNA: TGTGCCACCAGCCGGACTAGCGGGGCCCCTAGCACAGATACGCAGTATTTT.